A single T cell receptor beta chain is shown here with its context. The length of the CDR3 is 18 residues. Germline V lookup: CDR1 ENHRY, CDR2 SYGVKD. The data derive from a study of monozygotic twins with inflammatory bowel disease. TCRdb reprocessed the 5' RACE reads, with one entry per CDR3 protein and no DNA. In total, the table holds 400,000 to 500,000 distinct CDR3 sequences. Sequencing was done on a sample of blood. The sequence was obtained from a human donor with ulcerative colitis or Crohn's disease, or a healthy co-twin of an affected twin (not recorded which). J is TRBJ2-2 and V is TRBV10-3; without DNA, the TCRdb call of TRBD1 cannot be checked. CDR3: CAISETGRDRGFPGELFF.